Reported below is one TCR beta chain. What it binds is unknown. It may be a read error: a sequence one base away is much more abundant. TCRbeta libraries were built with three rounds of nested PCR, modified from ARM-PCR. From the multiplex PCR reads, TCRdb called clonotypes with MiXCR, one entry per CDR3 protein. The sample yields about 200,000 distinct CDR3 sequences, less than 80% seen once. These data are taken from a study of tumor and adjacent non-tumor tissue in lung cancer. Study findings and constraints: Significantly higher TCR diversity was found in tumor than normal lung.

This CDR3 region has 15 residues. In germline, CDR1 is MNHEY, CDR2 SVGAGI. The V and J ends lost 5 bases and 0 bases, in that order; junction bases with no gene match: 4. RNA was extracted from bulk tissue without any cell sorting. Sequenced material: lung tumor tissue. The TCR was taken from a man aged 55 to 70 with non-small cell lung cancer. The chain joins TRBV6-5 to TRBJ2-5; the match to TRBD2 covers 9 bases. The DNA for the CDR3 is TGTGCCAGCAGTCTCGGACTAGCGTACCAAGAGACCCAGTACTTC. As protein: CASSLGLAYQETQYF.